This TCR beta chain came from a study of monozygotic twins with inflammatory bowel disease. A word on this clonotype: What it binds is not known.

Study-wide findings and caveats: Different T cell subtypes could not be distinguished.

No DNA is given; TCRdb re-called the 5' RACE reads and lists each CDR3 protein once. The ten most abundant clones cover roughly 7.4% of a sample with roughly 170,000 distinct CDR3 sequences. Per the germline V gene, CDR1 is GTSNPN and CDR2 is SVGIG (reference sequence). This CDR3 contains 13 residues. Blood was drawn at less than 3 ml per donor. The sequence was collected from a human donor with ulcerative colitis or Crohn's disease, or a healthy co-twin of an affected twin (not recorded which). Input material: blood. The J gene is TRBJ2-2, the V gene TRBV30; TCRdb proposes TRBD1, but this gene call is untestable without DNA. CDR3 loop: CAWKTGQGGELFF.